The 5 T cell receptor beta chains presented below share a single source sample, sequenced in a study of T cell clusters in autoimmune cytopenias. TRB was amplified by touch-down multiplex PCR, primer pools A and B combined. TCRdb reanalyzed the multiplex PCR reads and collapses them to one entry per CDR3 protein, without DNA. There are some 890 distinct CDR3 sequences in the sample, with around 23% held by the top ten. About 37,500 genome equivalents of blood DNA were amplified for TRB. The same data also went into a second study, on T cell repertoires in aging, cancer and after chemotherapy.

The sample taken for sequencing was peripheral blood. Receptor source: a human donor with chronic lymphocytic leukemia.

Frequency places this clonotype as medium-sized. The V gene is TRBV5-1, the J gene TRBJ1-4; TCRdb's D call of TRBD1 is untestable without DNA. This CDR3 spans 15 amino acids. Germline V gene data show CDR1 as SGHRS and CDR2 as YFSETQ. CDR3 protein: CASSLVPGQHEKLFF. The full variable domain, completed using reference TRBV5-1 and TRBJ1-4, is KAGVTQTPRYLIKTRGQQVTLSCSPISGHRSVSWYQQTPGQGLQFLFEYFSETQRNKGNFPGRFSGRQFSNSRSEMNVSTLELGDSALYLCASSLVPGQHEKLFFGSGTQLSVL.

The genes are TRBV5-6 and TRBJ1-6; absent DNA, TCRdb's TRBD1 call cannot be checked. The germline CDR1 and CDR2 sequences are SGHDT and YYEEEE. This CDR3 spans 14 amino acids. The CDR3 is CASSPGITNSPLHF.

This clonotype is labeled medium-sized (0.01 to 0.1%) based on frequency. V and J are TRBV5-1 and TRBJ1-6. Germline V gene data show CDR1 as SGHRS and CDR2 as YFSETQ. This CDR3 has 14 amino acids. The CDR3 reads CASSNAGFDSPLHF.

According to its frequency, this clonotype is medium-sized (0.01 to 0.1%). V and J are TRBV5-4 and TRBJ1-1. The CDR3 length is 14 residues. Germline V CDR1 and CDR2: SGHNT, YYREEE (reference sequence). This CDR3 reads CASSLGAYSTEAFF.

This clonotype is classed as medium-sized by frequency. The gene calls are TRBV6-2 or TRBV6-3 and TRBJ1-5. Germline assignment: CDR1 MNHEY and CDR2 SVGEGT. CDR3 length equals 17 residues. This chain's CDR3 is CASSSWEVSYSNQPQHF.